The present T cell receptor (beta chain) was sequenced within a study of molecular identifiers for immune sequencing clone quantification. Study outcomes and limitations: Detection of one spiked Jurkat cell's TCR RNA reportedly worked in 1 million or so naive cells. Clone sizes could be underestimated for highly expanded clones when identical TCR molecules share a barcode.

Remarks on this clonotype: As yet, its antigen is unknown.

This CDR3 has 14 residues. CDR1 is SGDLS and CDR2 is YYNGEE in the germline V gene. V shed 0 bases and J shed 6 bases, with 13 bases lying between them. Previously published methods and listed TCR primers were used for the bulk TCR libraries. TCRdb reprocessed the PCR reads with MiXCR, giving one entry per CDR3 protein. Of hundreds of thousands of distinct CDR3 sequences in the sample, around 25% were seen once. The source of this sequence is a human donor in good health. Some libraries in this study had Jurkat cell RNA spiked in. The chain is built from TRBV9 and TRBJ2-7; tentative D call: TRBD1 (5 bases). The sequencing sample was made of naive CD8+ T cells from blood, with Jurkat cell RNA spiked in. Subset given: FACS-sorted CD8+CD4-CCR7+CD45RA+ naive T cells. The CDR3 here is CASSVGQGAFEQYF. CDR3 in DNA: TGTGCCAGCAGCGTAGGGCAGGGCGCCTTCGAGCAGTACTTC.